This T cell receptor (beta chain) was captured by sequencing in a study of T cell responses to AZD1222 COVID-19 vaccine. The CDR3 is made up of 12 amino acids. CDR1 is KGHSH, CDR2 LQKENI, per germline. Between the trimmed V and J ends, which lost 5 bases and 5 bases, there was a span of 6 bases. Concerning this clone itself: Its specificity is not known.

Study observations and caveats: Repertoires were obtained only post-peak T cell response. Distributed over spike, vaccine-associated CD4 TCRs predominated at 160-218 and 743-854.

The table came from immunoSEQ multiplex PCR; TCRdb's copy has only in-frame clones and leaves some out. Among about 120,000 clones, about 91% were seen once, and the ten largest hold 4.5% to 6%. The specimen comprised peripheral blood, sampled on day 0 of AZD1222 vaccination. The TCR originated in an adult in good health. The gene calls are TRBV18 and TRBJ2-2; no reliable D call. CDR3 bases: TGTGCCAGCTCAATTAAGACCGGGGAGCTGTTTTTT. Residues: CASSIKTGELFF.